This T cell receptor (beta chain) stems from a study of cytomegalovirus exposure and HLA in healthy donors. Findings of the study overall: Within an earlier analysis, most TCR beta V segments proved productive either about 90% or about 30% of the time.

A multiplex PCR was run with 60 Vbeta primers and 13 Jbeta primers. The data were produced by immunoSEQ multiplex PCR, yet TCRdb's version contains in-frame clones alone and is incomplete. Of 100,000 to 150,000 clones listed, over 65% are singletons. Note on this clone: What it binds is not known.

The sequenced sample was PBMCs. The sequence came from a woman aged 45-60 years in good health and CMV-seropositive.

The CDR3 coding sequence is TGTGCCAGCAGCCCCACTCCCGGGACAGGGGTCTCTTCTTTCTCCTACGAGCAGTACTTC. This encodes CASSPTPGTGVSSFSYEQYF. The rearrangement links TRBV4-2 to TRBJ2-5; 10 bases map to TRBD1. The better agreement between TRBJ2-7 and the DNA end casts doubt on the J call. The CDR3 contains 20 residues. Germline values: CDR1 LGHNA, CDR2 YNFKEQ.